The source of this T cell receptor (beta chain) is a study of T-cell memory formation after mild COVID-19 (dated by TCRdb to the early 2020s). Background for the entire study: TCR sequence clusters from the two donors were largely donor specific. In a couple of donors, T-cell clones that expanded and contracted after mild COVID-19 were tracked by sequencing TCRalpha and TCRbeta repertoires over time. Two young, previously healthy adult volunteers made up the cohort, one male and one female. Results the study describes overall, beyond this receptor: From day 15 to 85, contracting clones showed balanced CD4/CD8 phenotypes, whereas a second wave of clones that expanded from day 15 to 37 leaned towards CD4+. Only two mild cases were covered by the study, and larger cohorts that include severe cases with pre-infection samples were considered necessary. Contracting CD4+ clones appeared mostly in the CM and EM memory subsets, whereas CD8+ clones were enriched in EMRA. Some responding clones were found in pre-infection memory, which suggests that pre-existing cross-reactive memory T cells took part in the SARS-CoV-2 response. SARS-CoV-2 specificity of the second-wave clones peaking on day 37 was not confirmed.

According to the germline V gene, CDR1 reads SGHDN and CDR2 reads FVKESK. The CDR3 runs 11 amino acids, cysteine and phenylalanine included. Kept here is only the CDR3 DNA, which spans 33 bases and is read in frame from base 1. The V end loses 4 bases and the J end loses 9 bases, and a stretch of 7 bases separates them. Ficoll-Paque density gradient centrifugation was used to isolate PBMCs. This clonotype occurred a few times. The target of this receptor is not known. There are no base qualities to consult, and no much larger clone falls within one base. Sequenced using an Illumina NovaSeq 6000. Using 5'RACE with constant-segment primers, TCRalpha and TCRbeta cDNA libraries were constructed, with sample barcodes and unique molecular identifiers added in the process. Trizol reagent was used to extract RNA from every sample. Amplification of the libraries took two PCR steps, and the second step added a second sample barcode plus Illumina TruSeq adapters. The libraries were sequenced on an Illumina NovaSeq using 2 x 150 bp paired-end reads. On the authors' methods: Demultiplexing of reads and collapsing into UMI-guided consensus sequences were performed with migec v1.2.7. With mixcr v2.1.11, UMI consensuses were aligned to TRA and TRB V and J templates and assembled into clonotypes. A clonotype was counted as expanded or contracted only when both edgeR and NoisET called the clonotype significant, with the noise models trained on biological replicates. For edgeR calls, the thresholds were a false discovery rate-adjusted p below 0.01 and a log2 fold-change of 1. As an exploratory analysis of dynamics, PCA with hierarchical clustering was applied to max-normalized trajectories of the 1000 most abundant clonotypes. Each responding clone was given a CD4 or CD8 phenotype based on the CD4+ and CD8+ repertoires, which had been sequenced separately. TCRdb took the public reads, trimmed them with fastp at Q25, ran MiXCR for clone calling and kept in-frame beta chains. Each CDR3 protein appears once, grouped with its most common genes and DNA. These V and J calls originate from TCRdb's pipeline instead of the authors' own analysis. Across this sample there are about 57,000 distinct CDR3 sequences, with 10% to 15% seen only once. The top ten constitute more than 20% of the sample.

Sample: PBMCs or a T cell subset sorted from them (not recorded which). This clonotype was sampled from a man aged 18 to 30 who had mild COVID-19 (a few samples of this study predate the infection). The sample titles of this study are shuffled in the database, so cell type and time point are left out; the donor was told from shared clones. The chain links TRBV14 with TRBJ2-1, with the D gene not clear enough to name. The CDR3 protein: CASSLSGEQFF. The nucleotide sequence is TGTGCCAGCAGCCTTAGTGGTGAGCAGTTCTTC.